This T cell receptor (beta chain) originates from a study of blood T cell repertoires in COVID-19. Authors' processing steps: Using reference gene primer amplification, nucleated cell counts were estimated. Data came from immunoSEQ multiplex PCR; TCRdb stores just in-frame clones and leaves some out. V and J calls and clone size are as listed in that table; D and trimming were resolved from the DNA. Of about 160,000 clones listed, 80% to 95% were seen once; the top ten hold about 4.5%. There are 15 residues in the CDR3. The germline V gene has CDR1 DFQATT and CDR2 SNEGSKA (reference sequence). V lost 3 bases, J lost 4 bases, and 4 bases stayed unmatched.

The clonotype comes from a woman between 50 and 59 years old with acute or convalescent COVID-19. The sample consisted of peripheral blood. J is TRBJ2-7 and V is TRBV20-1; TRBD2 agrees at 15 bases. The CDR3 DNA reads TGCAGTGCTAGTGGACTAGCGGGAGGGTATTACGAGCAGTACTTC. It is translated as CSASGLAGGYYEQYF.